The T cell receptor beta chain under discussion was sequenced for a study of shared clonotypes between healthy human individuals. Points from the study as a whole: Deeper or shallower sequencing was expected to change how clonotypes are shared among donors.

This clone was seen just once. What it binds is unknown. The data were produced by immunoSEQ multiplex PCR, yet TCRdb's version contains in-frame clones alone and is incomplete. The data hold a few million clones, with approximately 95% observed a single time. The CDR3 loop spans 17 amino acids. Trimming shortened V by 0 bases and J by 0 bases, and 9 bases separated the two germline ends. Germline V gene lookup returns CDR1 LGHNA and CDR2 YSLEER. Investigators divided CD4+ cells into CD45RA+ naive and CD45RA-negative memory subsets. This chain uses TRBV4-3 with TRBJ2-6; no definite D call. This receptor was taken from a man aged 18 to 35 in good health. Some clones in this sample may be carry-over from other donors' samples. The sequenced material came from naive CD4+ T cells from PBMCs. The sample's subset: CD45RA+ positively selected. This chain's CDR3 is CASSQEPLTSGANVLTF. The CDR3 nucleotides read TGCGCCAGCAGCCAAGAGCCCTTAACCTCTGGGGCCAACGTCCTGACTTTC.